This paragraph covers one T cell receptor beta chain sequence. Only in-frame clones appear in the TCRdb table, and some are missing; sequencing was by immunoSEQ multiplex PCR. The sample lists 320,000 or so clones; roughly 89% were seen once. The record originates from a study of blood T cell repertoires in COVID-19. Overall study: T cells, B-cell-depleted T cells, or PBMCs provided the cDNA or gDNA that served as material.

Trimming cost V 3 bases and J 11 bases, with 13 bases left between them. There are 12 residues in the CDR3. The germline V gene encodes CDR1 MDHEN and CDR2 SYDVKM. The receptor was isolated from a man in his sixties who had recovered from COVID-19. The rearrangement uses TRBV28 and TRBJ1-1; D is unclear. Source material: PBMCs or T cells enriched from blood (not recorded which). The CDR3 here is CASSFGQLGAFF. CDR3 sequence (DNA): TGTGCCAGCAGTTTTGGTCAGTTGGGCGCTTTCTTT.